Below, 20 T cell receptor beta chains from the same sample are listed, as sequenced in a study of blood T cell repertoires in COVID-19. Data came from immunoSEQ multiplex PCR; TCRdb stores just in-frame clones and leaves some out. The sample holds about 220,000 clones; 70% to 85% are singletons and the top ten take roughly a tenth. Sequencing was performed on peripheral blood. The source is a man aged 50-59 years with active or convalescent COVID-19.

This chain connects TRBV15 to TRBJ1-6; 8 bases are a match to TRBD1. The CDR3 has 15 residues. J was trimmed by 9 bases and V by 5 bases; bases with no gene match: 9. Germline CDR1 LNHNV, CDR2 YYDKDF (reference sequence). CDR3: CATSPRTGFSSPLHF. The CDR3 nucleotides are TGTGCCACCAGCCCACGGACAGGGTTCAGTTCACCCCTCCACTTT.

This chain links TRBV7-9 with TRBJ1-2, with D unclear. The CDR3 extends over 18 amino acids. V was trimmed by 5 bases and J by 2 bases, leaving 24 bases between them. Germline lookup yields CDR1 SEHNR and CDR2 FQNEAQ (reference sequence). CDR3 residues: CASSPTLGRAAENYGYTF. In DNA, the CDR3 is TGTGCCAGCAGCCCTACCTTGGGGAGGGCCGCTGAGAACTATGGCTACACCTTC.

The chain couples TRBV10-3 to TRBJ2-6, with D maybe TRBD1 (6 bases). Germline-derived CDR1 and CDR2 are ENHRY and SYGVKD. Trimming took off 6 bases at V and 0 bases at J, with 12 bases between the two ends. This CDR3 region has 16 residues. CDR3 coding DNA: TGTGCCATCAGACAGGGCGATCACTCTGGGGCCAACGTCCTGACTTTC. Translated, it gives CAIRQGDHSGANVLTF.

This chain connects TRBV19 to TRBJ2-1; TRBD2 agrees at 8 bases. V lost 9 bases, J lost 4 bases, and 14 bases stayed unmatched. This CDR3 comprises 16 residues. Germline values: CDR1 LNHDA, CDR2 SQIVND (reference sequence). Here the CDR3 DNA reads TGTGCCAGCGCTCCTAATTCGGGGGGGATATACAATGAGCAGTTCTTC. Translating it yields CASAPNSGGIYNEQFF.

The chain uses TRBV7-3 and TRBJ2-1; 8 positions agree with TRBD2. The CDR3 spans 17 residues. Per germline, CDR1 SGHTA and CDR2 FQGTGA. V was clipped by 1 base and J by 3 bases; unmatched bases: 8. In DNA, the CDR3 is TGTGCCAGCAGCTTAAAACGGGGTAGCGGGAACTACAATGAGCAGTTCTTC. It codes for CASSLKRGSGNYNEQFF.

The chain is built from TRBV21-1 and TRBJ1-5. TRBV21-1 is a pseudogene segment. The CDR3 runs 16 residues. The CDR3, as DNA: TGTGCCAGCAGCAAACTTTGTCCGGAGCAAGATCAGCCCCAGCATTTT. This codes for CASSKLCPEQDQPQHF.

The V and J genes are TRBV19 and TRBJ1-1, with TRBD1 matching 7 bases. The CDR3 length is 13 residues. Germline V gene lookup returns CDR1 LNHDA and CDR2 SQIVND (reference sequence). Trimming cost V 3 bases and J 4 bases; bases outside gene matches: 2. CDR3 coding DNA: TGTGCCAGTAGTATGCCAGGGGGCACTGAAGCTTTCTTT. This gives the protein CASSMPGGTEAFF.

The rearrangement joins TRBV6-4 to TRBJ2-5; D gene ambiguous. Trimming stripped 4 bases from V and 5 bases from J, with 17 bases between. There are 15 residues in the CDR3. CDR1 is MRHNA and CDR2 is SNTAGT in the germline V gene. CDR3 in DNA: TGTGCCAGCAGTGCAGGCGCCAGTTTGGGTGAGACCCAGTACTTC. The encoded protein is CASSAGASLGETQYF.

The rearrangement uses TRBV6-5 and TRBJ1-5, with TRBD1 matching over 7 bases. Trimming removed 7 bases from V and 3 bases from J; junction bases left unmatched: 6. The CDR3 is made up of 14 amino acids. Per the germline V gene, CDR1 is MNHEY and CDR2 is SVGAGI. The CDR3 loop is CASIFTGANQPQHF. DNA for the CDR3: TGTGCCAGCATCTTTACAGGGGCCAATCAGCCCCAGCATTTT.

The CDR3 reads CASSLAYTDSNQPQHF. In DNA form, the CDR3 reads TGTGCCAGCAGCTTAGCGTATACAGATAGCAATCAGCCCCAGCATTTT. The rearrangement uses TRBV7-2 and TRBJ1-5; D is undetermined. V lost 0 bases and J 0 bases, leaving 9 bases between the germline ends. Germline values: CDR1 SGHTA, CDR2 FQGNSA. This CDR3 contains 16 residues.

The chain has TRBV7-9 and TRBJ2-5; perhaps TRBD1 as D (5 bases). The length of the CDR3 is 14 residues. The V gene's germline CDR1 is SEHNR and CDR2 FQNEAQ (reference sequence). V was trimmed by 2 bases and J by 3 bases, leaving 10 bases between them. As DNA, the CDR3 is TGTGCCAGCAGCTTATTGGGCAGGGAAGAGACCCAGTACTTC. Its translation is CASSLLGREETQYF.

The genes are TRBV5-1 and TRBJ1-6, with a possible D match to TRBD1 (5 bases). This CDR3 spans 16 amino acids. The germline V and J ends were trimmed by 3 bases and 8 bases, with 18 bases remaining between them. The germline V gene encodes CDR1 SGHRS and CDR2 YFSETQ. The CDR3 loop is CASSWAAGSSDSPLHF. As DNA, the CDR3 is TGCGCCAGCAGCTGGGCGGCAGGGTCAAGTGATTCACCCCTCCACTTT.

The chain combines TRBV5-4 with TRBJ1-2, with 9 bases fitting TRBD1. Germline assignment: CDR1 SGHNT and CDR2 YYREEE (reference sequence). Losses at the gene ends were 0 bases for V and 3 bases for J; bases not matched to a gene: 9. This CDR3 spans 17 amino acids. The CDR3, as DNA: TGTGCCAGCAGCTTGGCCGTCACAGGGGGCGCGGACTATGGCTACACCTTC. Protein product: CASSLAVTGGADYGYTF.

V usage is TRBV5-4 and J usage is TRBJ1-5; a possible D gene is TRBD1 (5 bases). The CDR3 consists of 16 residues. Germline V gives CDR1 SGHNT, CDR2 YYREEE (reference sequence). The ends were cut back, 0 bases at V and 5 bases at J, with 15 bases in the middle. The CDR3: CASSLGPGREDQPQHF. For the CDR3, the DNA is TGTGCCAGCAGCTTGGGGCCAGGGAGGGAGGATCAGCCCCAGCATTTT. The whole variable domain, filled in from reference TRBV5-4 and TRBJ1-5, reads ETGVTQSPTHLIKTRGQQVTLRCSSQSGHNTVSWYQQALGQGPQFIFQYYREEENGRGNFPPRFSGLQFPNYSSELNVNALELDDSALYLCASSLGPGREDQPQHFGDGTRLSIL.

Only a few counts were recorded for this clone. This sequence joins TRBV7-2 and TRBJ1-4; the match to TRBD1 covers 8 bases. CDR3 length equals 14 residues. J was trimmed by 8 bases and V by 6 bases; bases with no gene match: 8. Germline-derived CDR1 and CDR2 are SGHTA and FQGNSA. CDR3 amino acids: CASRGQGQSEKLFF. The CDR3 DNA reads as TGTGCCAGCAGAGGACAGGGACAAAGCGAAAAACTGTTTTTT.

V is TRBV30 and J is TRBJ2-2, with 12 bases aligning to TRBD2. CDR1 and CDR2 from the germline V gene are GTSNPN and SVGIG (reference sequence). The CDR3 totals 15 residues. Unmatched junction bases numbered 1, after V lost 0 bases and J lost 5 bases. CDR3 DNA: TGTGCCTGGAGTGTACTAGCGGGAGGTACCGGGGAGCTGTTTTTT. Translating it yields CAWSVLAGGTGELFF.

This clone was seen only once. CDR3 DNA: TGTGCCAGCAGCGGACGGGACAGTATCCAAGAGACCCAGTACTTC. It specifies CASSGRDSIQETQYF. V usage is TRBV7-2 and J usage is TRBJ2-5; 7 bases agree with TRBD1. The junction had 7 bases not matched to a gene; V was cut back by 5 bases and J by 1 base. The germline V gene has CDR1 SGHTA and CDR2 FQGNSA. The CDR3 loop spans 15 amino acids.

CDR3: CASRRTGEIGYTF. In DNA form, the CDR3 reads TGTGCCAGCAGGCGGACAGGGGAGATTGGCTACACCTTC. The chain has TRBV28 and TRBJ1-2, with 9 bases aligning to TRBD1. Germline CDR1 reads MDHEN; CDR2 reads SYDVKM. The CDR3 length is 13 residues. Losses at the gene ends were 6 bases for V and 7 bases for J; bases not matched to a gene: 6.

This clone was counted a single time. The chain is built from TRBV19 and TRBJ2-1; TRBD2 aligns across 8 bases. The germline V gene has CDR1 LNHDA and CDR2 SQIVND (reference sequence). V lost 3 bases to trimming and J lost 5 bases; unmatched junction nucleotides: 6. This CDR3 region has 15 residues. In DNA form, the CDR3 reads TGTGCCAGTAGTATTCCGACTAGCGTGCACAATGAGCAGTTCTTC. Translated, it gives CASSIPTSVHNEQFF.

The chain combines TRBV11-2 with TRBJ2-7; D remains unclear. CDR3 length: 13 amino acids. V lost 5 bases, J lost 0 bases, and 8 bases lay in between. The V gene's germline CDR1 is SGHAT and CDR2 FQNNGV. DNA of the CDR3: TGTGCCAGCAGCCACATTCTCTCCTACGAGCAGTACGTC. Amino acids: CASSHILSYEQYV.